Listed below are T cell receptor beta chains from one sample, sequenced in a study of T cells after yellow fever vaccination. TCRdb reprocessed the 5' RACE reads via MiXCR and lists one record per CDR3 protein. The sample holds 150,000 to 200,000 distinct CDR3 sequences, roughly 9% seen once. The starting material was CD8+ T cells sorted from PBMCs, obtained 45 days after the yellow fever booster vaccination. All receptors derive from a man in his late teens or twenties who received the YFV17D yellow fever vaccine. Both conserved end residues are part of each CDR3. The order of the fields is clone size, D gene, J gene, V gene, CDR3 protein, CDR3 DNA. The D gene is left open where the match is weak. Some rows mark clone size as missing; the rest say once, few, many or name a class of expanded clone.

size: NA; D: NA; J: TRBJ2-1; V: TRBV7-9; CDR3: CASSAARPEEFF; DNA: TGTGCCAGCAGCGCTGCCAGGCCTGAGGAGTTCTTC
size: few; D: NA; J: TRBJ1-2; V: TRBV6-2/TRBV6-3; CDR3: CASSLPENLYGYTF; DNA: TGTGCCAGCAGTCTTCCGGAAAATCTCTATGGCTACACCTTC
size: NA; D: NA; J: TRBJ2-7; V: TRBV5-1; CDR3: CASSFFGDEQYF; DNA: TGCGCCAGCAGCTTTTTTGGGGACGAGCAGTACTTC
size: many; D: NA; J: TRBJ1-2; V: TRBV7-9; CDR3: CASSKQGTHRFGYTF; DNA: TGTGCCAGCAGCAAACAAGGGACACATCGTTTTGGCTACACCTTC
size: few; D: NA; J: TRBJ1-1; V: TRBV29-1; CDR3: CSVVQKEAFF; DNA: TGCAGCGTTGTTCAGAAGGAAGCTTTCTTT
size: NA; D: NA; J: TRBJ2-5; V: TRBV12-3/TRBV12-4; CDR3: CASSLAAGRWETQYF; DNA: TGTGCCAGCAGTTTAGCAGCAGGGAGGTGGGAGACCCAGTACTTC
size: few; D: NA; J: TRBJ2-7; V: TRBV6-1; CDR3: CASSEGPEQYF; DNA: TGTGCCAGCAGTGAAGGCCCCGAGCAGTACTTC
size: many; D: TRBD2; J: TRBJ2-5; V: TRBV12-3/TRBV12-4; CDR3: CASSPGTSLSQETQYF; DNA: TGTGCCAGCAGTCCCGGGACTAGCCTATCCCAAGAGACCCAGTACTTC
size: NA; D: NA; J: TRBJ2-2; V: TRBV12-3/TRBV12-4; CDR3: CASSWDENTGELFF; DNA: TGTGCCAGCAGCTGGGACGAAAACACCGGGGAGCTGTTTTTT
size: NA; D: NA; J: TRBJ1-5; V: TRBV4-2; CDR3: CASSQVPGPNQPQHF; DNA: TGTGCCAGCAGCCAAGTACCGGGGCCCAATCAGCCCCAGCATTTT
size: few; D: NA; J: TRBJ1-5; V: TRBV7-2; CDR3: CASSSEWGGSNQPQHF; DNA: TGTGCCAGCAGCTCAGAGTGGGGAGGAAGCAATCAGCCCCAGCATTTT
size: few; D: NA; J: TRBJ2-2; V: TRBV7-3; CDR3: CASSLAGAGAYTGELFF; DNA: TGTGCCAGCAGCCTAGCTGGGGCGGGGGCCTACACCGGGGAGCTGTTTTTT
size: NA; D: NA; J: TRBJ2-2; V: TRBV7-2; CDR3: CASSLEEGGQVDTGELFF; DNA: TGTGCCAGCAGCTTAGAGGAGGGGGGCCAGGTAGACACCGGGGAGCTGTTTTTT
size: many; D: TRBD1; J: TRBJ1-3; V: TRBV2; CDR3: CAGRAGTGAGNTIYF; DNA: TGTGCCGGACGAGCCGGGACAGGGGCTGGAAACACCATATATTTT
size: NA; D: TRBD1; J: TRBJ1-2; V: TRBV29-1; CDR3: CSVDLTGESYGYTF; DNA: TGCAGCGTTGACCTGACAGGGGAAAGCTATGGCTACACCTTC
size: NA; D: NA; J: TRBJ2-5; V: TRBV7-2; CDR3: CASSSGLLGGVQETQYF; DNA: TGTGCCAGCAGCTCGGGCCTCCTCGGGGGAGTTCAAGAGACCCAGTACTTC
size: NA; D: NA; J: TRBJ2-5; V: TRBV5-6; CDR3: CASSLVASDETQYF; DNA: TGTGCCAGCAGCTTGGTCGCTAGCGATGAGACCCAGTACTTC
size: few; D: TRBD1; J: TRBJ1-2; V: TRBV4-1; CDR3: CASSQDHPTGLDGYTF; DNA: TGCGCCAGCAGCCAAGATCATCCGACAGGGTTGGATGGCTACACCTTC
size: NA; D: TRBD2; J: TRBJ2-1; V: TRBV7-3; CDR3: CASSDRGSGGLGEQFF; DNA: TGTGCCAGCAGCGATAGAGGTTCGGGGGGGCTAGGAGAGCAGTTCTTC
size: few; D: TRBD1; J: TRBJ2-2; V: TRBV6-6; CDR3: CASNPPGGNTGELFF; DNA: TGTGCCAGCAACCCGCCAGGGGGTAACACCGGGGAGCTGTTTTTT
size: many; D: TRBD2; J: TRBJ2-1; V: TRBV5-1; CDR3: CASSLGRLANEQFF; DNA: TGCGCCAGCAGCTTGGGAAGACTAGCTAATGAGCAGTTCTTC
size: NA; D: TRBD1; J: TRBJ2-7; V: TRBV11-2; CDR3: CASRATGTGEQYF; DNA: TGTGCCAGCAGGGCGACAGGGACCGGCGAGCAGTACTTC
size: many; D: NA; J: TRBJ2-7; V: TRBV6-1; CDR3: CASSVDLVHEQYF; DNA: TGTGCCAGCAGTGTCGACTTAGTCCACGAGCAGTACTTC
size: NA; D: NA; J: TRBJ2-6; V: TRBV7-3; CDR3: CASSLRATYSGANVLTF; DNA: TGTGCCAGCAGCTTAAGGGCTACATACTCTGGGGCCAACGTCCTGACTTTC
size: few; D: NA; J: TRBJ2-6; V: TRBV7-9; CDR3: CASSLAQAAEGAGANVLTF; DNA: TGTGCCAGCAGCTTAGCGCAGGCGGCGGAAGGGGCTGGGGCCAACGTCCTGACTTTC
size: few; D: NA; J: TRBJ1-2; V: TRBV29-1; CDR3: CSVEGRGPGDGYTF; DNA: TGCAGCGTTGAAGGCAGGGGCCCAGGGGATGGCTACACCTTC
size: few; D: NA; J: TRBJ1-4; V: TRBV15; CDR3: CATSRVAVERANEKLFF; DNA: TGTGCCACCAGCAGAGTCGCCGTCGAGCGAGCGAATGAAAAACTGTTTTTT
size: few; D: NA; J: TRBJ2-1; V: TRBV6-5; CDR3: CASSPGSAQGNNEQFF; DNA: TGTGCCAGCAGCCCCGGGAGCGCCCAGGGTAACAATGAGCAGTTCTTC
size: many; D: NA; J: TRBJ1-4; V: TRBV4-3; CDR3: CASSRDPSREKLFF; DNA: TGCGCCAGCAGCCGAGACCCCTCAAGAGAAAAACTGTTTTTT
size: few; D: NA; J: TRBJ2-4; V: TRBV11-2; CDR3: CASSYVQGTKNIQYF; DNA: TGTGCCAGCAGCTACGTACAGGGTACCAAAAACATTCAGTACTTC
size: many; D: TRBD1; J: TRBJ1-5; V: TRBV20-1; CDR3: CSARDREAQPQHF; DNA: TGCAGTGCTCGGGACAGGGAGGCTCAGCCCCAGCATTTT
size: few; D: TRBD1; J: TRBJ2-2; V: TRBV7-7; CDR3: CASSTGTGEVKTGELFF; DNA: TGTGCTAGCTCCACCGGGACAGGGGAAGTTAAGACCGGGGAGCTGTTTTTT
size: NA; D: NA; J: TRBJ1-3; V: TRBV6-5; CDR3: CASAQGDTIYF; DNA: TGTGCCTCGGCCCAAGGGGATACCATATATTTT
size: many; D: NA; J: TRBJ2-5; V: TRBV5-6; CDR3: CASSLLLEETQYF; DNA: TGTGCCAGCAGCTTGTTACTCGAAGAGACCCAGTACTTC
size: few; D: NA; J: TRBJ1-3; V: TRBV25-1; CDR3: CASQLGRLTSGNTIYF; DNA: TGTGCCAGCCAGCTAGGGCGGCTGACCTCTGGAAACACCATATATTTT
size: few; D: NA; J: TRBJ2-3; V: TRBV9; CDR3: CASSTPAFPSDTQYF; DNA: TGTGCCAGCAGCACCCCCGCATTTCCCTCGGATACGCAGTATTTT
size: NA; D: NA; J: TRBJ2-2; V: TRBV11-2; CDR3: CASSLGRGSGTGELFF; DNA: TGTGCCAGCAGCTTAGGAAGGGGTAGCGGTACCGGGGAGCTGTTTTTT
size: few; D: NA; J: TRBJ1-2; V: TRBV10-3; CDR3: CAISDPGQGWIYGYTF; DNA: TGTGCCATCAGTGACCCGGGGCAGGGGTGGATCTATGGCTACACCTTC
size: NA; D: TRBD1; J: TRBJ1-4; V: TRBV2; CDR3: CASSDPTGGDEKLFF; DNA: TGTGCCAGCAGTGATCCTACAGGGGGTGATGAAAAACTGTTTTTT
size: few; D: NA; J: TRBJ2-3; V: TRBV5-4; CDR3: CASSLNRASTDTQYF; DNA: TGTGCCAGCAGCTTGAATCGGGCTAGCACAGATACGCAGTATTTT
size: NA; D: NA; J: TRBJ1-5; V: TRBV20-1; CDR3: CSAREGTTQHF; DNA: TGCAGTGCTAGGGAGGGAACGACCCAGCATTTT
size: few; D: NA; J: TRBJ1-6; V: TRBV7-6; CDR3: CASSRGVSYNSPLHF; DNA: TGTGCCAGCAGCCGGGGGGTTTCCTATAATTCACCCCTCCACTTT